The clone carrying this T cell receptor beta chain has just one count. Its specificity is unknown. The data originate from a study of OX40 agonist ivuxolimab in advanced cancers. Overall study: Those treated in dose escalation had hepatocellular carcinoma, melanoma, renal cell cancer or head and neck cancer.

Using immunoSEQ multiplex PCR, the repertoire was profiled, and TCRdb retains in-frame clones only, with some absent. The table has around 31,000 clones, about 86% seen once. The junction had 2 bases not matched to a gene; V was cut back by 4 bases and J by 7 bases. The CDR3 spans 13 residues. Germline CDR1 is SGHRS and CDR2 is YFSETQ. Study results and caveats: In CD8+ T cells, expanded clones were on average more numerous than in CD4+. Determination of antigen specificity was not performed for the expanded peripheral T cells.

Material: CD4+ or CD8+ T cells sorted from blood, obtained in a trial of the OX40 agonist ivuxolimab. The gene calls are TRBV5-1 and TRBJ1-3, with 10 bases identical to TRBD1. The sequence derives from an adult with an advanced solid tumor such as melanoma, head and neck, liver or kidney cancer. CDR3 DNA: TGCGCCAGCAGCAAGGGACAGGGGAACACCATATATTTT. It yields the protein CASSKGQGNTIYF. Full variable domain (outside the CDR3, taken from reference TRBV5-1 and TRBJ1-3): KAGVTQTPRYLIKTRGQQVTLSCSPISGHRSVSWYQQTPGQGLQFLFEYFSETQRNKGNFPGRFSGRQFSNSRSEMNVSTLELGDSALYLCASSKGQGNTIYFGEGSWLTVV.